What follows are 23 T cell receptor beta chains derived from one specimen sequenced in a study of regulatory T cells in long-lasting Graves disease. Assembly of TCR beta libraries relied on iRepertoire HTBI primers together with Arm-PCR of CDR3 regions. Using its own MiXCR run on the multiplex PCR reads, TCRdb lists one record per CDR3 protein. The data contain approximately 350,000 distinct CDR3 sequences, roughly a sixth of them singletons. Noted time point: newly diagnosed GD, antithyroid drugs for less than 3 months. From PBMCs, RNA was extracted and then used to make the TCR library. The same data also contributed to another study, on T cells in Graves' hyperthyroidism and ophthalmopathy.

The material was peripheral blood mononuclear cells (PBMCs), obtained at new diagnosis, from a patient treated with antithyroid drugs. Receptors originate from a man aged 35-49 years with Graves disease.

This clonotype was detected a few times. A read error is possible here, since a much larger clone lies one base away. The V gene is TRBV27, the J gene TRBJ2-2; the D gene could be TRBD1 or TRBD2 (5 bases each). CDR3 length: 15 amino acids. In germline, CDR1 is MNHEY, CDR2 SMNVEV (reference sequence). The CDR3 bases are TGTGCCAGCAGTTTGGCAGGGACGAACACCGGGGAGCTGTTGTTT. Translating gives CASSLAGTNTGELLF.

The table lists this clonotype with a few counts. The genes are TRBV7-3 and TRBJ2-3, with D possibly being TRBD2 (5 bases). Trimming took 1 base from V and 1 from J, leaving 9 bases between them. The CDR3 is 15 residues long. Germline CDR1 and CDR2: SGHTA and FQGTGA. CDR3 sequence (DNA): TGTGCCAGCAGCTTAATATCCGGGGGCACAGATACGCAGTATTTT. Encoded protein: CASSLISGGTDTQYF.

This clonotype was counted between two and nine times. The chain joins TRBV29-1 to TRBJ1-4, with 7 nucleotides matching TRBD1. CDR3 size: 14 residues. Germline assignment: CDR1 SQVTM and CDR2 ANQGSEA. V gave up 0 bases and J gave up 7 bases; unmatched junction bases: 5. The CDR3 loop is CSVEDRGTAEKLFF. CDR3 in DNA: TGCAGCGTTGAAGATCGAGGGACAGCTGAAAAACTGTTTTTT. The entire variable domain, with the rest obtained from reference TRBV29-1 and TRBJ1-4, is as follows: SAVISQKPSRDICQRGTSLTIQCQVDSQVTMMFWYRQQPGQSLTLIATANQGSEATYESGFVIDKFPISRPNLTFSTLTVSNMSPEDSSIYLCSVEDRGTAEKLFFGSGTQLSVL.

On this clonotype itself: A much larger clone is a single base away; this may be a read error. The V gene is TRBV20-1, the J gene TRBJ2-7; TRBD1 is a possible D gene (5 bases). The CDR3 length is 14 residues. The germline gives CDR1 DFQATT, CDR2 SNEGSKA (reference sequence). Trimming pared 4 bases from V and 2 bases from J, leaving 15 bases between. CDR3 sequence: CSATSPGFTYEQYF. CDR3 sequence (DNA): TGCAGTGCTACCTCACCAGGGTTTACCTACGAGCAGTACTTC.

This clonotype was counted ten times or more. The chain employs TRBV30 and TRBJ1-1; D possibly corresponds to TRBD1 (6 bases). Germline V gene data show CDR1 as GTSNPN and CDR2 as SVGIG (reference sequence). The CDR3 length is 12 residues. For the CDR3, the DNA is TGTGCAGGGAACAGGGCGAGCACTGAAGCTTTCTTT. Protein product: CAGNRASTEAFF.

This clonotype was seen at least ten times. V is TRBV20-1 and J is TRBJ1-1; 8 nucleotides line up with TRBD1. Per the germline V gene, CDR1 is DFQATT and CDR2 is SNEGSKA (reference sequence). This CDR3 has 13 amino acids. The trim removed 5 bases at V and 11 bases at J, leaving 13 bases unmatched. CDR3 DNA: TGCAGTGCTCCTCCGGAGGACAGGGAGGGGGCTTTCTTT. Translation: CSAPPEDREGAFF.

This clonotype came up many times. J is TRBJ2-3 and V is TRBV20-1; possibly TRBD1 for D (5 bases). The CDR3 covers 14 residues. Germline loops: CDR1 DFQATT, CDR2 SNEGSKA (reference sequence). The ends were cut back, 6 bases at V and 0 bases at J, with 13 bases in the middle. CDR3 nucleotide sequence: TGCAGTGCCCCCCGACAGTCTAGCACAGATACGCAGTATTTT. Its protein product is CSAPRQSSTDTQYF.

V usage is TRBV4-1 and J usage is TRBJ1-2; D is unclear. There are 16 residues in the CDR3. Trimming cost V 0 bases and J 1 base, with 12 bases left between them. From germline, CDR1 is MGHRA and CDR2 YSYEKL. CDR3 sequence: CASSQEAASDNYGYTF. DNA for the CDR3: TGCGCCAGCAGCCAAGAGGCAGCTAGCGATAACTATGGCTACACCTTC.

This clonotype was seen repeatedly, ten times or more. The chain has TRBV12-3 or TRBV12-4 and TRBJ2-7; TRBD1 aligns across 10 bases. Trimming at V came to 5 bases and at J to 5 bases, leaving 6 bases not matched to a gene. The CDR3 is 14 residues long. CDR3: CASSTGTGAHEQYF. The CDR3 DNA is TGTGCCAGCAGTACCGGGACAGGGGCCCACGAGCAGTACTTC.

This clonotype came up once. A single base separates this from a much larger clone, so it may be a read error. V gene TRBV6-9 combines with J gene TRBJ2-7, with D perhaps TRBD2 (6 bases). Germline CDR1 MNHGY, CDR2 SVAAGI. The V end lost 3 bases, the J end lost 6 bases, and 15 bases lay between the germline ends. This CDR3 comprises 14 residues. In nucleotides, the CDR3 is TGTGCCAGCAGTTACGCGGGGAGAGGTTGCGAGCAGTACTTC. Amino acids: CASSYAGRGCEQYF.

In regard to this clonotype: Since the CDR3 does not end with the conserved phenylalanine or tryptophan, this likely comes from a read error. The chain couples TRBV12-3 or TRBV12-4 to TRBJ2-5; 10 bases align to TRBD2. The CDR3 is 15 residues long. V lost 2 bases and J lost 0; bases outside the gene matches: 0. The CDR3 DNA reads TGTGCCAGCAGTTTACTAGCGGGGGACCAAGAGACCCAGTACCTC. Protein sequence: CASSLLAGDQETQYL.

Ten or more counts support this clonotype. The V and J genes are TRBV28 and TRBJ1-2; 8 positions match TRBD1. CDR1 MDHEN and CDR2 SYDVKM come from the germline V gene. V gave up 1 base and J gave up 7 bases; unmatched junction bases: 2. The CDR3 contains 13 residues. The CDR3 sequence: CASSLYRGGGYTF. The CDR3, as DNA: TGTGCCAGCAGTTTATACAGGGGGGGTGGCTACACCTTC.

The CDR3 DNA reads TGCAGTGCTCCCGGGACAGGGCCGCTCGAGCAGTACTTC. Protein: CSAPGTGPLEQYF. J is TRBJ2-7 and V is TRBV20-1; 9 bases line up with TRBD1. CDR1 DFQATT and CDR2 SNEGSKA come from the germline V gene (reference sequence). This CDR3 spans 13 amino acids. The V segment lost 5 bases and the J segment 6 bases; nucleotides outside the gene matches: 8.

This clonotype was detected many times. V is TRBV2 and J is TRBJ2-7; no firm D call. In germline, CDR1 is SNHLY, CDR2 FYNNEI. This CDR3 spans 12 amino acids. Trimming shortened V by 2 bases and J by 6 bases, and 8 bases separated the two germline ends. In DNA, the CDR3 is TGTGCCAGCAGTGAATTTGCCGGCGAGCAGTACTTC. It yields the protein CASSEFAGEQYF.

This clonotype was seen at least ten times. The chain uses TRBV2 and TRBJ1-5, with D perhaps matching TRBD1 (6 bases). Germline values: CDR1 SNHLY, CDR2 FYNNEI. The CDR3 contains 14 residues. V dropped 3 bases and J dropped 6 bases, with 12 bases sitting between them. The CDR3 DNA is TGTGCCAGCAGTGAGGTCGGCAGGGGTCAGCCCCAGCATTTT. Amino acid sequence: CASSEVGRGQPQHF.

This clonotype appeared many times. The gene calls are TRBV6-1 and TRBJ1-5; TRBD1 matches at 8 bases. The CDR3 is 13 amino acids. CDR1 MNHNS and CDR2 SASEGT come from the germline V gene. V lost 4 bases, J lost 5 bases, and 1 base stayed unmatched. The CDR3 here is CASSGTGYQPQHF. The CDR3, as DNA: TGTGCCAGCAGTGGGACAGGGTATCAGCCCCAGCATTTT.

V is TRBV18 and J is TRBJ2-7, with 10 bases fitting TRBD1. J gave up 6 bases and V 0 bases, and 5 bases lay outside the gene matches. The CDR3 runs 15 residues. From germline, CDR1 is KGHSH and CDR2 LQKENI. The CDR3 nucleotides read TGTGCCAGCTCACCACCCGGGACAGGGGCCCGCGAGCAGTACTTC. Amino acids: CASSPPGTGAREQYF. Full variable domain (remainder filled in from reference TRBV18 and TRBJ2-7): NAGVMQNPRHLVRRRGQEARLRCSPMKGHSHVYWYRQLPEEGLKFMVYLQKENIIDESGMPKERFSAEFPKEGPSILRIQQVVRGDSAAYFCASSPPGTGAREQYFGPGTRLTVT.

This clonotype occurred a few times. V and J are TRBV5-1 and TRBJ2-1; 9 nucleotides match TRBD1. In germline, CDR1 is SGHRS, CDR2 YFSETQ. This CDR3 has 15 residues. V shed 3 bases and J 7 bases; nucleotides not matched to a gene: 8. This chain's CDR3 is CASSWGQGGGNEQFF. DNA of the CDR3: TGCGCCAGCAGCTGGGGACAGGGAGGGGGTAATGAGCAGTTCTTC.

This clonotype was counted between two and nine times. This CDR3 is CASHSTGDTQYF. CDR3 DNA: TGTGCCAGCCATTCGACAGGAGATACGCAGTATTTT. The genes are TRBV2 and TRBJ2-3, with D possibly TRBD1 on 6 matching bases. CDR3 length: 12 residues. CDR1 SNHLY and CDR2 FYNNEI come from the germline V gene. Between the trimmed V and J ends, which lost 8 bases and 5 bases, there was a span of 11 bases.

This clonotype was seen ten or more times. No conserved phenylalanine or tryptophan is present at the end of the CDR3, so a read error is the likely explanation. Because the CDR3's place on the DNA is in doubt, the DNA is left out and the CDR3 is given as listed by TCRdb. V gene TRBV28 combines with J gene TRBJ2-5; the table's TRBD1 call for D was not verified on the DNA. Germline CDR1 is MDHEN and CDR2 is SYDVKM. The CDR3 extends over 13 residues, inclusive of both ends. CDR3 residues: CASSGGWLRRPDI.

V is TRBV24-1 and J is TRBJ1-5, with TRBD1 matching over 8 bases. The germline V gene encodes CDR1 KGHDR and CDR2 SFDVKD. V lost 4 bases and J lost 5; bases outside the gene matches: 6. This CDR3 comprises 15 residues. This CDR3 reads CATSDSDRGDQPQHF. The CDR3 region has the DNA TGTGCCACCAGTGACTCCGACAGGGGAGATCAGCCCCAGCATTTT.

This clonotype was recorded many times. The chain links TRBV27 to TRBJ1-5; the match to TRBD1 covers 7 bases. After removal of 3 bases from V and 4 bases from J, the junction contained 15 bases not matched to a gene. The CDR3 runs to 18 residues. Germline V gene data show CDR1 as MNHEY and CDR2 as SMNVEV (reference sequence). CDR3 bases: TGTGCCAGCAGTTTTCTCTGGACTCGCCGGGACAGAAATCAGCCCCAGCATTTT. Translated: CASSFLWTRRDRNQPQHF.

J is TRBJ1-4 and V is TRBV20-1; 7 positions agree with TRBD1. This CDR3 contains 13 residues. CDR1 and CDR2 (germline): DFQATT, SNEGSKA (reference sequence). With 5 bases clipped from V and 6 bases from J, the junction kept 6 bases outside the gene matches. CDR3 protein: CSAPGTEDEKLFF. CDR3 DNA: TGCAGTGCTCCTGGGACAGAGGATGAAAAACTGTTTTTT.